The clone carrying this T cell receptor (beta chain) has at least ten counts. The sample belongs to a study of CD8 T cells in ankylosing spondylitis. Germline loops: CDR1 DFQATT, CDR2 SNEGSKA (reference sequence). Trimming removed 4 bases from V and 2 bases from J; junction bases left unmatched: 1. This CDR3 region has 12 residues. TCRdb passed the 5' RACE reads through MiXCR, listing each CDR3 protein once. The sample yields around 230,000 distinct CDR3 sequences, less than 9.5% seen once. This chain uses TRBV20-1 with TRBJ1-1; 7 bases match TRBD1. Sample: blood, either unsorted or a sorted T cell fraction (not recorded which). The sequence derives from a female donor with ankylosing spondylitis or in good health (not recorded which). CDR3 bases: TGCAGTGCTAACAGGGGAAACACTGAAGCTTTCTTT. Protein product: CSANRGNTEAFF.